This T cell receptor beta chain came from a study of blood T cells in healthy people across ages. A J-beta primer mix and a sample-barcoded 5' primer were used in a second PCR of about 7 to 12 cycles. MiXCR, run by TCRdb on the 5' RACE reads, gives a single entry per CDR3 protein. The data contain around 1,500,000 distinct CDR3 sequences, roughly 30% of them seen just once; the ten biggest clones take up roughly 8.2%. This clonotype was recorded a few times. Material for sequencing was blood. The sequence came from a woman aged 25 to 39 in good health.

CDR3 in amino acids: CSARGWTSGSSSNEQFF. In DNA form, the CDR3 reads TGCAGTGCTAGAGGGTGGACTAGCGGGAGTTCGTCCAATGAGCAGTTCTTC. J is TRBJ2-1 and V is TRBV20-1; 13 bases match TRBD2. Germline-derived CDR1 and CDR2 are DFQATT and SNEGSKA (reference sequence). The V segment lost 1 base and the J segment 6 bases; nucleotides outside the gene matches: 9. CDR3 length: 17 residues.